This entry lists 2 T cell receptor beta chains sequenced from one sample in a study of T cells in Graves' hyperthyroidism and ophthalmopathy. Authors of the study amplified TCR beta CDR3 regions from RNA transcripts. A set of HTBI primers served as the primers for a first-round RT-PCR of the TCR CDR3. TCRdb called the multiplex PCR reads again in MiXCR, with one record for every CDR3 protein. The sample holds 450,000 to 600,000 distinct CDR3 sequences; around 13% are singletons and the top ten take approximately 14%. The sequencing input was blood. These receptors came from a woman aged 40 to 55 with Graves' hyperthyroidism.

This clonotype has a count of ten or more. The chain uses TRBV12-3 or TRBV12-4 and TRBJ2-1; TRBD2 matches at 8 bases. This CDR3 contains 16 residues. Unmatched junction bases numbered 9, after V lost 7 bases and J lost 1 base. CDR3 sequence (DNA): TGTGCCAGCACCGTGGGGGCGGGAGGTTCCTACAATGAGCAGTTCTTC. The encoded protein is CASTVGAGGSYNEQFF.

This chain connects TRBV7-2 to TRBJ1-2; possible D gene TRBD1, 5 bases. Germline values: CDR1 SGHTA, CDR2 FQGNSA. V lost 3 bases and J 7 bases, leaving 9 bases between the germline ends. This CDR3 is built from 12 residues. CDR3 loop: CASSFSGGGYTF. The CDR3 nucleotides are TGTGCCAGCAGCTTTAGTGGGGGTGGCTACACCTTC.